This T cell receptor (beta chain) was recorded in a study of T cell responses to AZD1222 COVID-19 vaccine. The CDR3 has 17 residues. CDR1 is MGHRA and CDR2 is YSYEKL in the germline V gene. Trimming took off 3 bases at V and 3 bases at J, with 20 bases between the two ends. The protocol was immunoSEQ multiplex PCR, while the TCRdb copy is restricted to in-frame clones and leaves out a portion. The data contain 40,000 to 65,000 clones, approximately 84% of them seen just once; the ten biggest clones take up 25% to 30%. This clone occurred once. Sample: peripheral blood, taken on day 0 of AZD1222 vaccination. The rearrangement joins TRBV4-1 to TRBJ2-5; D unclear. The clonotype was recovered from an adult in good health. In nucleotides, the CDR3 is TGCGCCAGCAGCCAGGATGGTCTAAGTACGTACAAAGAGACCCAGTACTTC. This sequence encodes CASSQDGLSTYKETQYF.